This T cell receptor (beta chain) was observed in a study of CD8+CD57+ T cells in acquired aplastic anemia. The template for TCR beta VDJ and CDR3 sequence profiling was genomic DNA. In TCRdb, the reads were re-called with MiXCR into one record per CDR3 protein. The data show 150,000 to 200,000 distinct CDR3 sequences, with around 45% seen just once and 1.1% held by the top ten. A note on this clonotype: Its antigen is unidentified.

Study-level results: Significant differences in CD8+ Simpson's diversity were not observed between patients and controls.

The specimen was sorted CD4+, CD8+, or CD8+CD57+ T cells (not recorded which) from PBMCs. The receptor was derived from a human donor in good health.

For the CDR3, the DNA is TGTGCCAGCGCGGAGGCCTATGGCTACACCTTC. It is translated as CASAEAYGYTF. V gene TRBV6-1 combines with J gene TRBJ1-2, with D unresolved. Germline CDR1 and CDR2: MNHNS and SASEGT. The CDR3 loop spans 11 amino acids. The V gene lost 8 bases and the J gene lost 4 bases, with 8 bases spanning the gap.